Listed below are T cell receptor beta chains from one sample, sequenced in a study of T cell responses to AZD1222 COVID-19 vaccine. Assay used: immunoSEQ multiplex PCR; TCRdb lists only in-frame clones, some missing. The data contain around 200,000 clones, almost 90% of them singletons. The material sequenced was peripheral blood, taken on day 0 of AZD1222 vaccination. The receptors come from an adult in good health. Both conserved end residues are part of each CDR3. The D gene is left open where the match is weak. For some rows the clone size is stated as once, few or many, or as a class when expanded; others skip it.

V gene	J gene	D gene	clone size	CDR3 protein
TRBV5-4	TRBJ2-7	.	.	CASSLDGDEQYF
TRBV5-6	TRBJ1-6	.	.	CASSGGTGDSPLHF
TRBV12-3/TRBV12-4	TRBJ1-1	.	.	CASSFSGNTEAFF
TRBV7-6	TRBJ2-3	.	.	CASSLSRGQSTDTQYF
TRBV18	TRBJ1-3	TRBD1	.	CASSRTGGENTIYF
TRBV5-6	TRBJ2-6	.	.	CASSLGARVPLSGANVLTF
TRBV5-4	TRBJ2-7	.	few	CASSLADRSSEQYF
TRBV2	TRBJ1-1	.	.	CASSERYTEAFF
TRBV3-1/TRBV3-2	TRBJ2-5	TRBD2	.	CASSRGGMETQYF
TRBV10-3	TRBJ1-1	.	.	CAISLAMNTEAFF